A selection of T cell receptor beta chains follows, all from one sample in a study of blood T cell repertoires in COVID-19. Profiled with immunoSEQ multiplex PCR; TCRdb holds only in-frame clones, not every one. There are about 170,000 clones in the sample; around 87% occur only once, and 2% to 3% lies in the top ten. Sequences were obtained from peripheral blood. The receptor source for this set is a woman older than 75 with COVID-19, enrolled during active disease. Each CDR3 is given with its conserved first and last residue. D genes are given only for firm matches. Size tells how often a clone was seen (once, few, many) or the class of an expanded clone, and some rows leave it out.

J gene: TRBJ2-7; V gene: TRBV3-1/TRBV3-2; D gene: NA; clone size: NA; CDR3 DNA: TGTGCCAGCAGCACCAGACTAGTGGGGGAGCAGTACTTC; CDR3 protein: CASSTRLVGEQYF
J gene: TRBJ1-6; V gene: TRBV19; D gene: NA; clone size: NA; CDR3 DNA: TGTGCCAGTAGTATCGCATCCAGGGATAATTCACCCCTCCACTTT; CDR3 protein: CASSIASRDNSPLHF
J gene: TRBJ2-7; V gene: TRBV10-3; D gene: TRBD1; clone size: NA; CDR3 DNA: TGTGCCACAGGGACAGCCTCCTACGAGCAGTACTTC; CDR3 protein: CATGTASYEQYF
J gene: TRBJ1-4; V gene: TRBV4-2; D gene: NA; clone size: NA; CDR3 DNA: TGTGCCAGCAGCCAAGATAACAGGGTGGAGGAAAAACTGTTTTTT; CDR3 protein: CASSQDNRVEEKLFF
J gene: TRBJ2-5; V gene: TRBV5-5; D gene: NA; clone size: NA; CDR3 DNA: TGTGCCAGCAGCTTGGGTGGGGCGACAGAGACCCAGTACTTC; CDR3 protein: CASSLGGATETQYF
J gene: TRBJ2-1; V gene: TRBV5-1; D gene: TRBD2; clone size: once; CDR3 DNA: TGCGCCAGCAGCTTGGATGGGACTAGCGGGGGGGCCGAGCAGTTCTTC; CDR3 protein: CASSLDGTSGGAEQFF
J gene: TRBJ2-1; V gene: TRBV10-2; D gene: TRBD2; clone size: NA; CDR3 DNA: TGCGCCAGCAGTGAGTCCCCTAGCGGGAGGGCCGTCAGTGAGCAGTTCTTC; CDR3 protein: CASSESPSGRAVSEQFF
J gene: TRBJ2-7; V gene: TRBV15; D gene: NA; clone size: NA; CDR3 DNA: TGTGCCACCAGCTGCCAGGACTCCTACGAGCAGTACTTC; CDR3 protein: CATSCQDSYEQYF
J gene: TRBJ2-3; V gene: TRBV5-4; D gene: NA; clone size: NA; CDR3 DNA: TGTGCCAGCAGCTTGCAGGTGGGAGGAACAGATACGCAGTATTTT; CDR3 protein: CASSLQVGGTDTQYF
J gene: TRBJ2-2; V gene: TRBV7-2; D gene: NA; clone size: NA; CDR3 DNA: TGTGCCAGCAGTGCCCCTGGCGGAGCGAACACCGGGGAGCTGTTTTTT; CDR3 protein: CASSAPGGANTGELFF
J gene: TRBJ2-2; V gene: TRBV19; D gene: NA; clone size: NA; CDR3 DNA: TGTGCCACCTCCCCTTTAGGAGGGTTGGCCGGGGAGCTGTTTTTT; CDR3 protein: CATSPLGGLAGELFF
J gene: TRBJ1-1; V gene: TRBV4-2; D gene: NA; clone size: NA; CDR3 DNA: TGTGCCAGCAGCCAAGATGGTCTTCGCAGGGGGAACACTGAAGCTTTCTTT; CDR3 protein: CASSQDGLRRGNTEAFF
J gene: TRBJ2-2; V gene: TRBV6-6; D gene: TRBD2; clone size: NA; CDR3 DNA: TGTGCCAGCAGGGAGGCTAGCGGGAGAAGGACCGGGGAGCTGTTTTTT; CDR3 protein: CASREASGRRTGELFF
J gene: TRBJ2-7; V gene: TRBV12-3/TRBV12-4; D gene: NA; clone size: NA; CDR3 DNA: TGTGCCAGCAGTGTCCAAATCTCCTACGAGCAGTACTTC; CDR3 protein: CASSVQISYEQYF
J gene: TRBJ2-1; V gene: TRBV28; D gene: TRBD2; clone size: NA; CDR3 DNA: TGTGCCAGCAGTTTCGTGACTAGCTATGAGCAGTTCTTC; CDR3 protein: CASSFVTSYEQFF
J gene: TRBJ2-7; V gene: TRBV5-1; D gene: TRBD1; clone size: NA; CDR3 DNA: TGCGCCAGCAGCTCCGGGACAGGGTCCTACGAGCAGTACTTC; CDR3 protein: CASSSGTGSYEQYF
J gene: TRBJ1-1; V gene: TRBV7-2; D gene: NA; clone size: NA; CDR3 DNA: TGTGCCAGCAGCTTATCTGGAGCGGTGAACACTGAAGCTTTCTTT; CDR3 protein: CASSLSGAVNTEAFF
J gene: TRBJ1-3; V gene: TRBV12-3/TRBV12-4; D gene: NA; clone size: NA; CDR3 DNA: TGTGCCAGCAGTTTGGTACGAGGGATGATGGTATATTTT; CDR3 protein: CASSLVRGMMVYF
J gene: TRBJ1-1; V gene: TRBV7-2; D gene: NA; clone size: once; CDR3 DNA: TGTGCCAGCAGCGTGAACACAGGGACTGAAGCTTTCTTT; CDR3 protein: CASSVNTGTEAFF
J gene: TRBJ2-2; V gene: TRBV11-3; D gene: TRBD1; clone size: few; CDR3 DNA: TGTGCCAGCAGCCGGGACAGTCCCGGGGAGCTGTTTTTT; CDR3 protein: CASSRDSPGELFF
J gene: TRBJ1-1; V gene: TRBV27; D gene: NA; clone size: NA; CDR3 DNA: TGTGCCAGCAGTCTTCAGGAGAACACTGAAGCTTTCTTT; CDR3 protein: CASSLQENTEAFF
J gene: TRBJ1-5; V gene: TRBV4-2; D gene: TRBD1; clone size: NA; CDR3 DNA: TGTGCCAGCAGCCAAGTTGACAGGGAGGATCAGCCCCAGCATTTT; CDR3 protein: CASSQVDREDQPQHF
J gene: TRBJ2-1; V gene: TRBV20-1; D gene: NA; clone size: NA; CDR3 DNA: TGCAGTGCTAGCGGGAGACATGAGCAGTTCTTC; CDR3 protein: CSASGRHEQFF
J gene: TRBJ2-7; V gene: TRBV28; D gene: NA; clone size: NA; CDR3 DNA: TGTGCCAGCATGTCCAGGGGTTACGAGCAGTACTTC; CDR3 protein: CASMSRGYEQYF
J gene: TRBJ2-6; V gene: TRBV27; D gene: TRBD2; clone size: NA; CDR3 DNA: TGTGCCAGCAGTTTAGCGGGAGGCGTCTCTGGGGCCAACGTCCTGACTTTC; CDR3 protein: CASSLAGGVSGANVLTF
J gene: TRBJ1-5; V gene: TRBV28; D gene: NA; clone size: NA; CDR3 DNA: TGTGCCAGCAGTTCGGACAGTCTTCTATATCAGCCCCAGCATTTT; CDR3 protein: CASSSDSLLYQPQHF
J gene: TRBJ1-4; V gene: TRBV13; D gene: NA; clone size: NA; CDR3 DNA: TGTGCCAGCAGCTTATCCCCCCTCGGGGAAAAACTGTTTTTT; CDR3 protein: CASSLSPLGEKLFF
J gene: TRBJ2-7; V gene: TRBV6-1; D gene: TRBD2; clone size: few; CDR3 DNA: TGTGCCAGCAGTGAAAGTAGTAGCGGGGCCCAGGGATACGAGCAGTACTTC; CDR3 protein: CASSESSSGAQGYEQYF
J gene: TRBJ2-1; V gene: TRBV7-2; D gene: TRBD2; clone size: NA; CDR3 DNA: TGTGCCAGCAGCCTAGCGGGAGGGCCTAATGAGCAGTTCTTC; CDR3 protein: CASSLAGGPNEQFF
J gene: TRBJ1-4; V gene: TRBV5-4; D gene: NA; clone size: NA; CDR3 DNA: TGTGCCAGCAGCTTACTTGGGACAACGGAAAAACTGTTTTTT; CDR3 protein: CASSLLGTTEKLFF
J gene: TRBJ2-2; V gene: TRBV11-3; D gene: NA; clone size: NA; CDR3 DNA: TGTGCCAGCAGCGAACAACCAATGAACACCGGGGAGCTGTTTTTT; CDR3 protein: CASSEQPMNTGELFF
J gene: TRBJ2-3; V gene: TRBV15; D gene: NA; clone size: NA; CDR3 DNA: TGTGCCACCAGCAGAGATTTTAATTTCGCTAGCGCTAGCACAGATACGCAGTATTTT; CDR3 protein: CATSRDFNFASASTDTQYF
J gene: TRBJ2-7; V gene: TRBV5-1; D gene: NA; clone size: few; CDR3 DNA: TGCGCCAGCAGCCGGGACAACTCCTACGAGCAGTACTTC; CDR3 protein: CASSRDNSYEQYF
J gene: TRBJ1-5; V gene: TRBV19; D gene: NA; clone size: NA; CDR3 DNA: TGTGCCAGTAGTATCTCCGGCAACCCCCGAGGAAATCAGCCCCAGCATTTT; CDR3 protein: CASSISGNPRGNQPQHF
J gene: TRBJ2-1; V gene: TRBV7-2; D gene: TRBD2; clone size: NA; CDR3 DNA: TGTGCCAGCAGCAACCGGGGCGGGGGGTACAATGAGCAGTTCTTC; CDR3 protein: CASSNRGGGYNEQFF
J gene: TRBJ1-1; V gene: TRBV14; D gene: NA; clone size: NA; CDR3 DNA: TGTGCCAGCAGCCAAGGACAGATTGAAGCTTTCTTT; CDR3 protein: CASSQGQIEAFF
J gene: TRBJ2-7; V gene: TRBV7-2; D gene: TRBD1; clone size: NA; CDR3 DNA: TGTGCCAGCAGTCGACAGGGGGCAGGGTCCTACGAGCAGTACTTC; CDR3 protein: CASSRQGAGSYEQYF
J gene: TRBJ2-3; V gene: TRBV3-1/TRBV3-2; D gene: TRBD2; clone size: NA; CDR3 DNA: TGTGCCAGCAGACCCACTAGCGGGAGCGGTCCGCAGTATTTT; CDR3 protein: CASRPTSGSGPQYF
J gene: TRBJ2-1; V gene: TRBV20-1; D gene: TRBD2; clone size: NA; CDR3 DNA: TGCAGTGCTAGTAGCCCCTGGACTAGCGGGAGCTCCTACAATGAGCAGTTCTTC; CDR3 protein: CSASSPWTSGSSYNEQFF
J gene: TRBJ2-1; V gene: TRBV10-2; D gene: TRBD2; clone size: NA; CDR3 DNA: TGCGCCAGCCGGGGACTAGCGTACAATGAGCAGTTCTTC; CDR3 protein: CASRGLAYNEQFF
J gene: TRBJ1-5; V gene: TRBV5-5; D gene: NA; clone size: NA; CDR3 DNA: TGTGCCAGCAGCTTCGTAGGGGGCAATCAGCCCCAGCATTTT; CDR3 protein: CASSFVGGNQPQHF